The entry that follows covers one T cell receptor beta chain sequence. The target antigen is unknown. A much larger clone lies one base from this, so it may be a read error. This specimen comes from a study of tumor-infiltrating lymphocytes in primary liver carcinoma. General study points: Tumors reached a significantly greater top-250-clone fraction than blood did (p = 0.039).

Germline CDR1 reads MGHRA; CDR2 reads YSYEKL. CDR3 length equals 14 residues. The authors made TCR beta cDNA from around 500 ng total RNA with a constant-region primer. Libraries covering TCR beta were generated through three nested multiplex PCR rounds (using a slightly modified ARM-PCR). A C-beta reverse primer was combined with TRBV1-TRBV30 forward primers in the first two PCR rounds, and each round had 10 cycles. MiXCR was run by TCRdb on the multiplex PCR reads, yielding one entry per CDR3 protein. This sample has around 330,000 distinct CDR3 sequences, with 50% to 70% found just once. Blood RNA came from unsorted whole blood; germline DNA was also extracted.

This TCR came from a man aged 35-49 years with primary liver carcinoma and hepatitis B virus infection. The specimen sequenced was peripheral blood. The chain carries TRBV4-1 and TRBJ2-7, with 9 bases matching TRBD2. In DNA form, the CDR3 reads TGCGCCAGCAGACATAGCGGGAGTAGCTACGAGCTGTACTTC. It specifies CASRHSGSSYELYF.